The clone carrying this T cell receptor beta chain was seen many times. No antigen is known for it. The source of the sample is a study of identical twins. TCRdb reanalysed the 5' RACE reads using MiXCR and keeps one entry per CDR3 protein. The sample consists of about 890,000 distinct CDR3 sequences, roughly 12% of them appearing once. General study findings and limits: Cord blood's abundant beta clonotypes had fewer insertions, unlike memory repertoires.

This CDR3 contains 16 residues. V shed 1 base, J shed 5 bases, and the junction held 10 bases outside the gene matches. CDR1 SGHRS and CDR2 YFSETQ come from the germline V gene. Separately, the same data were catalogued under a study of yellow fever vaccine responses in identical twins.

This chain uses TRBV5-1 with TRBJ1-1, with 8 bases lining up with TRBD1. This receptor was obtained from a woman under 30 in good health. Sequencing input: PBMCs. CDR3 coding DNA: TGCGCCAGCAGCTTGAATCGGAAGACAGGGGAGACTGAAGCTTTCTTT. This translates into CASSLNRKTGETEAFF.